The 21 T cell receptor beta chains given below trace back to one sample, sequenced in a study of beta chain features in type 1 diabetes. Regarding the study as a whole: Researchers report that Type 1 diabetes patients had moderately but significantly shorter TCRB CDR3s across all four CD4+ subsets.

No antigens are known for them. Sequenced material consisted of expressed TCRB transcripts (all of the isolated RNA was reverse transcribed). Data came from immunoSEQ multiplex PCR; TCRdb stores just in-frame clones and leaves some out. Counted here are some 700,000 clones, roughly 13% occurring once; the ten biggest clones make up about 0.02%. Sequencing was done on a sample of naive CD4+ T cells from blood. The receptors come from a man aged 18 to 30 with type 1 diabetes.

This clone was counted between two and nine times. The sample has other DNA sequences that encode this CDR3 too. V and J are TRBV7-8 and TRBJ1-1, with TRBD1 identical over 7 bases. Per the germline V gene, CDR1 is SGHVS and CDR2 is FQNEAQ. V dropped 1 base and J dropped 7; count of bases not matched to a gene: 3. The CDR3 extends over 13 amino acids. As DNA, the CDR3 is TGTGCCAGCAGCTTAGTAAGGGACAGTGAAGCTTTCTTT. Protein: CASSLVRDSEAFF.

This clone was detected a few times. The chain combines TRBV7-2 with TRBJ1-1, with 10 bases matching TRBD1. This CDR3 comprises 14 residues. Trimming at V came to 5 bases and at J to 7 bases, leaving 7 bases not matched to a gene. CDR1 and CDR2 from the germline V gene are SGHTA and FQGNSA. The CDR3 is CASSQDRGRNEAFF. The CDR3 DNA follows: TGTGCCAGCAGCCAAGACAGGGGGCGCAATGAAGCTTTCTTT. Full variable domain (rest looked up from reference TRBV7-2 and TRBJ1-1): GAGVSQSPSNKVTEKGKDVELRCDPISGHTALYWYRQSLGQGLEFLIYFQGNSAPDKSGLPSDRFSAERTGGSVSTLTIQRTQQEDSAVYLCASSQDRGRNEAFFGQGTRLTVV.

The V call is TRBV4-1, the J call TRBJ2-2; D not resolved. The CDR3 is made up of 15 amino acids. Trimming took 0 bases from V and 6 from J, leaving 11 bases between them. Germline lookup yields CDR1 MGHRA and CDR2 YSYEKL. CDR3 sequence: CASSQDRPGAGELFF. As DNA, the CDR3 is TGCGCCAGCAGCCAAGACCGGCCGGGCGCCGGGGAGCTGTTTTTT.

The rearrangement joins TRBV29-1 to TRBJ2-5; 7 bases map to TRBD1. CDR3 length: 12 residues. V gave up 6 bases and J gave up 2 bases; unmatched junction bases: 3. From germline, CDR1 is SQVTM and CDR2 ANQGSEA. CDR3 sequence: CSVGTAQETQYF. CDR3 DNA sequence: TGCAGCGTCGGGACAGCTCAAGAGACCCAGTACTTC.

V usage is TRBV7-9 and J usage is TRBJ1-2; 10 nucleotides match TRBD1. This CDR3 has 16 amino acids. The germline V gene encodes CDR1 SEHNR and CDR2 FQNEAQ (reference sequence). Unmatched junction bases numbered 14, after V lost 4 bases and J lost 9 bases. The CDR3 loop is CASSSPGDRGPLSYTF. CDR3 in DNA: TGTGCCAGCAGCTCCCCCGGGGACAGGGGACCTCTTAGCTACACCTTC.

DNA for the CDR3: TGTGCCAGCAGCATAGCGGGGGGTCCGAATGAGCAGTTCTTC. Protein: CASSIAGGPNEQFF. The chain recombines TRBV9 with TRBJ2-1, with TRBD2 identical over 10 bases. V shed 4 bases, J shed 7 bases, and the junction held 5 bases outside the gene matches. CDR3 length: 14 residues. Germline CDR1 and CDR2: SGDLS and YYNGEE.

This clone was seen only a few times. V gene TRBV6-1 combines with J gene TRBJ2-3, with 8 bases identical to TRBD1. Germline V lookup: CDR1 MNHNS, CDR2 SASEGT. V dropped 6 bases and J dropped 4; count of bases not matched to a gene: 9. This CDR3 is 15 amino acids long. The CDR3 DNA is TGTGCCAGCAGCGTGGACAGGGATTTTGCAGATACGCAGTATTTT. It specifies CASSVDRDFADTQYF.

The chain has TRBV30 and TRBJ1-2; D is unclear. The CDR3 is 13 residues long. The V and J ends lost 0 bases and 4 bases respectively, with 9 bases between them. The germline V gene has CDR1 GTSNPN and CDR2 SVGIG (reference sequence). For the CDR3, the DNA is TGTGCCTGGAGTGTTTACGCCGGCTATGGCTACACCTTC. It encodes CAWSVYAGYGYTF.

This clone was observed a few times. This sequence joins TRBV6-6 and TRBJ1-2, with 10 bases identical to TRBD1. Germline trimming cut 5 bases from V and 12 bases from J; bases unmatched to any gene: 9. The CDR3 extends over 13 amino acids. The germline gives CDR1 MNHNY, CDR2 SVGAGI (reference sequence). CDR3 sequence: CASSPQMGQGNTF. In nucleotides, the CDR3 is TGTGCCAGCAGTCCCCAAATGGGACAGGGGAACACCTTC.

V gene TRBV5-1 combines with J gene TRBJ2-5; D is perhaps TRBD2 (6 bases). Germline V gene lookup returns CDR1 SGHRS and CDR2 YFSETQ. The CDR3 consists of 16 residues. The V end lost 4 bases, the J end lost 0 bases, and 16 bases lay between the germline ends. This CDR3 reads CASSMGAGTYQETQYF. The CDR3 nucleotides read TGCGCCAGCAGCATGGGAGCCGGGACTTACCAAGAGACCCAGTACTTC.

V gene TRBV5-6 combines with J gene TRBJ2-7; no clear D gene. Looked up from germline, CDR1 is SGHDT and CDR2 is YYEEEE. V shed 0 bases and J shed 2 bases, with 12 bases lying between them. This CDR3 is 15 amino acids long. CDR3 amino acids: CASSLASRITYEQYF. In nucleotides, the CDR3 is TGTGCCAGCAGCTTGGCCTCTCGGATCACCTACGAGCAGTACTTC. Variable domain in full (rest from reference TRBV5-6 and TRBJ2-7): DAGVTQSPTHLIKTRGQQVTLRCSPKSGHDTVSWYQQALGQGPQFIFQYYEEEERQRGNFPDRFSGHQFPNYSSELNVNALLLGDSALYLCASSLASRITYEQYFGPGTRLTVT.

This clone was counted a few times. The rearrangement links TRBV7-7 to TRBJ2-3, with a tentative D call TRBD2 (6 bases). This CDR3 has 13 amino acids. Germline V gives CDR1 SSHAT, CDR2 FNYEAQ (reference sequence). In DNA form, the CDR3 reads TGTGCTAGCGGTCGGGGGTTAGCAGATACGCAGTATTTT. This translates into CASGRGLADTQYF.

The chain combines TRBV9 with TRBJ1-2, with D possibly matching TRBD1 (5 bases). The V gene's germline CDR1 is SGDLS and CDR2 YYNGEE. The V and J ends lost 0 bases and 2 bases respectively, with 11 bases between them. This CDR3 comprises 15 residues. This CDR3 reads CASSVEGRGNYGYTF. The DNA of the CDR3 is TGTGCCAGCAGCGTAGAGGGGCGCGGGAACTATGGCTACACCTTC.

This clone has a handful of counts. This sequence joins TRBV30 and TRBJ1-2; 8 nucleotides agree with TRBD1. V lost 3 bases to trimming and J lost 8 bases; unmatched junction nucleotides: 8. The CDR3 has 13 residues. In germline, CDR1 is GTSNPN, CDR2 SVGIG (reference sequence). For the CDR3, the DNA is TGTGCCTGGAGACAGGGGGACCCGTGGGGCTACACCTTC. Its protein is CAWRQGDPWGYTF.

This clone was seen a handful of times. J is TRBJ2-2 and V is TRBV5-1; D possibly uses TRBD1 or TRBD2 (5 bases each). From germline, CDR1 is SGHRS and CDR2 YFSETQ. Trimming pared 7 bases from V and 0 bases from J, leaving 13 bases between. CDR3 length: 15 residues. The CDR3 sequence: CASGGSPSNTGELFF. CDR3 coding DNA: TGCGCCAGCGGGGGATCCCCCTCGAACACCGGGGAGCTGTTTTTT.

There are a few counts of this clone. The chain employs TRBV27 and TRBJ1-4; perhaps TRBD1 as D (5 bases). Germline V gene data show CDR1 as MNHEY and CDR2 as SMNVEV (reference sequence). The V and J ends lost 5 bases and 3 bases respectively, with 13 bases between them. The CDR3 extends over 15 amino acids. The CDR3 is CASSASSGANEKLFF. The CDR3 nucleotides are TGTGCCAGCAGTGCCTCCTCGGGGGCTAATGAAAAACTGTTTTTT. The entire variable domain, with the rest obtained from reference TRBV27 and TRBJ1-4, is as follows: EAQVTQNPRYLITVTGKKLTVTCSQNMNHEYMSWYRQDPGLGLRQIYYSMNVEVTDKGDVPEGYKVSRKEKRNFPLILESPSPNQTSLYFCASSASSGANEKLFFGSGTQLSVL.

The genes are TRBV2 and TRBJ2-7, with TRBD1 identical over 9 bases. V shed 5 bases, J shed 3 bases, and the junction held 5 bases outside the gene matches. The CDR3 length is 14 residues. CDR1 is SNHLY and CDR2 is FYNNEI in the germline V gene. Here the CDR3 DNA reads TGTGCCAGCAGTTCGGGACAGGGTATCTACGAGCAGTACTTC. Translation: CASSSGQGIYEQYF.

This clone came up once. This sequence joins TRBV19 and TRBJ2-5; 11 bases are shared with TRBD1. This CDR3 comprises 17 residues. Unmatched junction bases numbered 10, after V lost 2 bases and J lost 5 bases. Germline values: CDR1 LNHDA, CDR2 SQIVND (reference sequence). This CDR3 reads CASSIPRRDRGTETQYF. CDR3 DNA sequence: TGTGCCAGTAGTATACCCCGGCGGGACAGGGGGACCGAGACCCAGTACTTC.

This chain joins TRBV6-6 and TRBJ1-5, with 9 bases that match TRBD1. This CDR3 spans 14 amino acids. Trimming at V came to 6 bases and at J to 5 bases, leaving 5 bases not matched to a gene. Germline V gene sequence: CDR1 MNHNY, CDR2 SVGAGI (reference sequence). This CDR3 reads CASRTGQGDQPQHF. The DNA for the CDR3 is TGTGCCAGCAGGACGGGACAGGGAGATCAGCCCCAGCATTTT.

The V gene is TRBV5-4, the J gene TRBJ2-3; 9 positions match TRBD1. The ends lost 4 bases at V and 2 bases at J; junction bases unmatched: 2. The germline gives CDR1 SGHNT, CDR2 YYREEE (reference sequence). The CDR3 loop spans 14 amino acids. In nucleotides, the CDR3 is TGTGCCAGCAGCAGGACAGGGGACACAGATACGCAGTATTTT. This codes for CASSRTGDTDTQYF. Looking up the rest from reference TRBV5-4 and TRBJ2-3 gives the full variable domain: ETGVTQSPTHLIKTRGQQVTLRCSSQSGHNTVSWYQQALGQGPQFIFQYYREEENGRGNFPPRFSGLQFPNYSSELNVNALELDDSALYLCASSRTGDTDTQYFGPGTRLTVL.

This clone was seen a handful of times. V and J are TRBV7-9 and TRBJ1-1, with a tentative D call TRBD1 (5 bases). The germline V gene encodes CDR1 SEHNR and CDR2 FQNEAQ (reference sequence). The CDR3 extends over 13 amino acids. V lost 5 bases to trimming and J lost 2 bases, with 9 bases between them. The CDR3 spells CASSRGTNTEAFF. CDR3 coding DNA: TGTGCCAGCAGCCGAGGGACCAACACTGAAGCTTTCTTT.